This record covers a single T cell receptor beta chain. Its specificity is unknown. The junction departs from the called germline gene at one end, perhaps through a read error. The record originates from a study of cytomegalovirus exposure and HLA in healthy donors. Study-level results: The study designated over 150 TCR beta chains cytomegalovirus-associated.

The assay was immunoSEQ multiplex PCR, and TCRdb's table has in-frame clones only and misses some. The sample includes 250,000 to 300,000 clones, 86% seen only once; the top ten take about 1%. Germline-derived CDR1 and CDR2 are MNHEY and SMNVEV (reference sequence). This CDR3 is 13 amino acids long. The sequence was collected from a woman between 18 and 29 years old in good health and CMV-seronegative. Sequenced input: PBMCs. This chain joins TRBV27 and TRBJ1-2; 7 bases align to TRBD1. DNA for the CDR3: TGTGCCAGCAGTTCCGGGACAGCTAGAGTCACGAGGTTC. Its protein is CASSSGTARVTRF.